A single count supports the clone carrying this TCR beta chain. Its specificity is not known. These data belong to a study of cytomegalovirus exposure and HLA in healthy donors. The study's findings and limits: Later analysis demonstrated an association between a missense DCLRE1C variant and TCR beta V- and J-gene trimming.

Primers: 60 Vbeta forward and 13 Jbeta reverse. Only in-frame clones appear in the TCRdb table, and some are missing; sequencing was by immunoSEQ multiplex PCR. The data hold about 180,000 clones, with 70% to 85% observed a single time. V was shortened by 0 bases and J by 1 base, with 12 bases between the two germline ends. Germline V gene sequence: CDR1 SEHNR, CDR2 FQNEAQ (reference sequence). The CDR3 sequence is 17 residues long. The chain uses TRBV7-9 and TRBJ1-4, with no clear D. Specimen: PBMCs. The source is a woman aged 55-70 years in good health and CMV-seropositive. The CDR3 coding sequence is TGTGCCAGCAGCTTAGCGGACGGACTTCGAACTAATGAAAAACTGTTTTTT. As protein: CASSLADGLRTNEKLFF.